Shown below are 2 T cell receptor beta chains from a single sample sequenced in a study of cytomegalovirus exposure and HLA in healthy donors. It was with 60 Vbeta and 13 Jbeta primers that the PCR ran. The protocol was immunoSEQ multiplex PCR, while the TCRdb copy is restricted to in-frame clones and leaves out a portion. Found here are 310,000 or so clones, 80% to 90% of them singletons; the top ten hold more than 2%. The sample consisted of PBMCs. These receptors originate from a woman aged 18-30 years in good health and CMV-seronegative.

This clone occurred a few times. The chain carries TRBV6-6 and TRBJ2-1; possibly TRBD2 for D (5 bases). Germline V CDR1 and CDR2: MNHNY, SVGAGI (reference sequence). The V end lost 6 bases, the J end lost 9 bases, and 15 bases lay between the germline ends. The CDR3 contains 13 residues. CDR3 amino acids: CASSDGVAGEQFF. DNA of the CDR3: TGTGCCAGCAGCGACGGGGTAGCTGGTGAGCAGTTCTTC.

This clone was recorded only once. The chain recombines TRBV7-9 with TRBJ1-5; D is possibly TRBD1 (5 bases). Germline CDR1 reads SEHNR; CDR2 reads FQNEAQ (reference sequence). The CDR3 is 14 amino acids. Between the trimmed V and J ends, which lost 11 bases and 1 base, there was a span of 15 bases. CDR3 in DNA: TGTGCCGTCGGGGGGGGTACGAGCAATCAGCCCCAGCATTTT. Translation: CAVGGGTSNQPQHF.